This T cell receptor beta chain emerged from a study of regulatory T cells in long-lasting Graves disease. The CDR3 runs 16 residues. The ends were cut back, 2 bases at V and 13 bases at J, with 26 bases in the middle. Looked up from germline, CDR1 is MDHEN and CDR2 is SYDVKM. Time point given: newly diagnosed GD, antithyroid drugs for less than 3 months. PBMCs provided the RNA from which the TCR library was made. Patients were from an endocrinology department in Xi'an, China. Researchers made TCR beta libraries by using iRepertoire HTBI primers and running Arm-PCR on CDR3 regions. One entry per CDR3 protein, called by TCRdb with MiXCR from the multiplex PCR reads. The sample comprises under 800,000 distinct CDR3 sequences, 16% of which are singletons, and around 19% rests with the top ten. This clonotype was detected only a few times. The same specimen was also included in a second study, on T cells in Graves' hyperthyroidism and ophthalmopathy.

The rearrangement joins TRBV28 to TRBJ1-1; possibly TRBD1 for D (6 bases). Material: peripheral blood mononuclear cells (PBMCs), obtained at new diagnosis, from a patient treated with antithyroid drugs. The clonotype comes from a woman in her 30s with Graves disease. This chain's CDR3 is CASSLSFGGRDPGDFF. In DNA, the CDR3 is TGTGCCAGCAGTTTAAGTTTCGGGGGCCGCGATCCAGGGGATTTCTTT.